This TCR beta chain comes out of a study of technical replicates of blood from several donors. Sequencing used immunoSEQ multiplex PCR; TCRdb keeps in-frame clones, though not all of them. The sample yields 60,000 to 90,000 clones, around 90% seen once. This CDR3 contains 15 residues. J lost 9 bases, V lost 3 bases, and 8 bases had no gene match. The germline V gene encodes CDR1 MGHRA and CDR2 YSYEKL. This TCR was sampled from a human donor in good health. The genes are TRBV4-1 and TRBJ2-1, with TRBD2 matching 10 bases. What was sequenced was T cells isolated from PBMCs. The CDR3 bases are TGCGCCAGCAGCCAGGCTCCTAGCGGGAGCGGTGAGCAGTTCTTC. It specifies CASSQAPSGSGEQFF.